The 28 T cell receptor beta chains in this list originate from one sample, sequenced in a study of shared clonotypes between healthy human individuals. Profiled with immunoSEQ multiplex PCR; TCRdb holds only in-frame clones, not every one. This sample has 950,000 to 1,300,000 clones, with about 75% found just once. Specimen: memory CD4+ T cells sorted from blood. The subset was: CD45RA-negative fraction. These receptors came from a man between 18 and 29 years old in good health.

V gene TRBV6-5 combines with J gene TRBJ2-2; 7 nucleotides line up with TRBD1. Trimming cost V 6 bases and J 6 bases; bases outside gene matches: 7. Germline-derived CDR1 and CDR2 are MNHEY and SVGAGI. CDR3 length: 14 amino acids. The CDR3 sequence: CASRPEDRPGELFF. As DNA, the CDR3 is TGTGCCAGCAGGCCGGAGGACAGGCCCGGGGAGCTGTTTTTT.

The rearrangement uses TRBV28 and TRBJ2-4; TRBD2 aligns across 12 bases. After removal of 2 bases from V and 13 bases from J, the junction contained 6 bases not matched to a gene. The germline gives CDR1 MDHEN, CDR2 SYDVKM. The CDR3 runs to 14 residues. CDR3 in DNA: TGTGCCAGCAGTTTAGCACTAGCGGGGGGACTACAGTACTTC. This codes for CASSLALAGGLQYF. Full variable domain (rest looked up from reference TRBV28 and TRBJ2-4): DVKVTQSSRYLVKRTGEKVFLECVQDMDHENMFWYRQDPGLGLRLIYFSYDVKMKEKGDIPEGYSVSREKKERFSLILESASTNQTSMYLCASSLALAGGLQYFGAGTRLSVL.

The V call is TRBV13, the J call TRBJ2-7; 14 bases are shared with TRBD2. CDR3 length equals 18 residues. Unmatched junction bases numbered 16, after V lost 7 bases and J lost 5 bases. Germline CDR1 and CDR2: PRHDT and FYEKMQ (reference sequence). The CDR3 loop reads CASTQNSPGLAGEDEQYF. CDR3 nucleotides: TGTGCCAGCACCCAAAATTCACCGGGACTAGCGGGAGAAGACGAGCAGTACTTC. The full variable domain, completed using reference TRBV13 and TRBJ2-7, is AAGVIQSPRHLIKEKRETATLKCYPIPRHDTVYWYQQGPGQDPQFLISFYEKMQSDKGSIPDRFSAQQFSDYHSELNMSSLELGDSALYFCASTQNSPGLAGEDEQYFGPGTRLTVT.

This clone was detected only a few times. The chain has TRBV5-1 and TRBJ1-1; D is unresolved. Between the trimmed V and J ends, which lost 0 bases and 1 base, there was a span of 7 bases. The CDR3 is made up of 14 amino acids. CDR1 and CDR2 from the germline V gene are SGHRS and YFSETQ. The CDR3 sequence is CASSLVTTNTEAFF. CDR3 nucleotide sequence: TGCGCCAGCAGCTTGGTAACAACGAACACTGAAGCTTTCTTT.

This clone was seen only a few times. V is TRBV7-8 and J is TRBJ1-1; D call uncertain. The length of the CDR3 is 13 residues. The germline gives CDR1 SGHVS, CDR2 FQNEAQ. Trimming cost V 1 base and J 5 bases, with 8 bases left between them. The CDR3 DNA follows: TGTGCCAGCAGCTTAGTCCGGACGACTGAAGCTTTCTTT. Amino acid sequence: CASSLVRTTEAFF. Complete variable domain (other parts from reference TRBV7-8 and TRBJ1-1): GAGVSQSPRYKVAKRGQDVALRCDPISGHVSLFWYQQALGQGPEFLTYFQNEAQLDKSGLPSDRFFAERPEGSVSTLKIQRTQQEDSAVYLCASSLVRTTEAFFGQGTRLTVV.

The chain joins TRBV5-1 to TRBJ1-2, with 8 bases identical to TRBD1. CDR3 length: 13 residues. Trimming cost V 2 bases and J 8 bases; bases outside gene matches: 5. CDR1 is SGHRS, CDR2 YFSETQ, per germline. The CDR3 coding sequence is TGCGCCAGCAGCTTCCAGGGGGCTGACGGCTACACCTTC. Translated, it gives CASSFQGADGYTF.

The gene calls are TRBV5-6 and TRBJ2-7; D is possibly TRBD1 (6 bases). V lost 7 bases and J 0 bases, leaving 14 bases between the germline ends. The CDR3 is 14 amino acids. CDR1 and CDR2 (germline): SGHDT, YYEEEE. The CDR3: CASFEQGPSYEQYF. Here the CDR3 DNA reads TGTGCCAGCTTCGAACAGGGCCCCTCCTACGAGCAGTACTTC.

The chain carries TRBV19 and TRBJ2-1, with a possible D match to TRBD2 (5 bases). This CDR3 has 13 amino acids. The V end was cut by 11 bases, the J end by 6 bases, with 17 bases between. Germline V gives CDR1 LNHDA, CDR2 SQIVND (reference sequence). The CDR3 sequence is CAGTPREGNEQFF. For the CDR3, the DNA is TGTGCCGGTACCCCGCGAGAGGGCAATGAGCAGTTCTTC.

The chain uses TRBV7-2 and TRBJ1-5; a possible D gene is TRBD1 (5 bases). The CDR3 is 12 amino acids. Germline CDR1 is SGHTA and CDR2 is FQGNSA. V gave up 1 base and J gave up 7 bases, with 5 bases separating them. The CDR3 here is CASSLDRQPQHF. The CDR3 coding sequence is TGTGCCAGCAGCTTAGACAGGCAGCCCCAGCATTTT.

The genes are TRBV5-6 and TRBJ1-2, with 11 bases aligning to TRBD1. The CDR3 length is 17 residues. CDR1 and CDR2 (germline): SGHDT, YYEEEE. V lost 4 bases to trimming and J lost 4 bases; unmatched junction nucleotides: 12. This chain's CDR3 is CASSALVGQGGTYGYTF. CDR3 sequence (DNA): TGTGCCAGCAGCGCCTTGGTGGGACAGGGGGGGACCTATGGCTACACCTTC.

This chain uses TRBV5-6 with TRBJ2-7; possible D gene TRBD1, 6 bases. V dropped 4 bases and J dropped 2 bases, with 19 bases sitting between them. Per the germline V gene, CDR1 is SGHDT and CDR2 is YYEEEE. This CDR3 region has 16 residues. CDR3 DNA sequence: TGTGCCAGCAGCGAAAGAAAACAGGGACGGGCCTACGAGCAGTACTTC. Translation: CASSERKQGRAYEQYF. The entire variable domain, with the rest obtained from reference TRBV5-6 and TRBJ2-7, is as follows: DAGVTQSPTHLIKTRGQQVTLRCSPKSGHDTVSWYQQALGQGPQFIFQYYEEEERQRGNFPDRFSGHQFPNYSSELNVNALLLGDSALYLCASSERKQGRAYEQYFGPGTRLTVT.

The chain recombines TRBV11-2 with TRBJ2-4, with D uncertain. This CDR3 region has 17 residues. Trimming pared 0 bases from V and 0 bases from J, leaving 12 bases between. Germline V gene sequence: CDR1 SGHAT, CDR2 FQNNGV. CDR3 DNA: TGTGCCAGCAGCTTAGAGTCTGGGTTCTTAGCCAAAAACATTCAGTACTTC. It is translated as CASSLESGFLAKNIQYF.

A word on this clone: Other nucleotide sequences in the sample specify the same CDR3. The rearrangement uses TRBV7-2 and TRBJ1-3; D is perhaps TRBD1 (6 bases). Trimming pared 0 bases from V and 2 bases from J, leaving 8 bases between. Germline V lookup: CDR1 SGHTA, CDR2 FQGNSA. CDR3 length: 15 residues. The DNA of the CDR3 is TGTGCCAGCAGCTTAGCTTGGGGGCCTGGAAACACCATATATTTT. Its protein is CASSLAWGPGNTIYF.

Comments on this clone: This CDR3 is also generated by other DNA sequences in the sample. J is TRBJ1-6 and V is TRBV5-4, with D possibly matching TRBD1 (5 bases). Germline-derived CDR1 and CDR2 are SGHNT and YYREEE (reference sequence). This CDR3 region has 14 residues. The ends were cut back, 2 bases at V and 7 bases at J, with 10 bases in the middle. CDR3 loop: CASSLDGTNSPLHF. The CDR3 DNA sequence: TGTGCCAGCAGCTTAGACGGGACGAATTCACCCCTCCACTTT.

Here the CDR3 reads CASRTVGAGNSPLHF. In DNA, the CDR3 is TGTGCCAGCAGGACCGTTGGGGCGGGGAATTCACCCCTCCACTTT. The chain recombines TRBV7-2 with TRBJ1-6, with D possibly TRBD1 on 5 matching bases. The V end lost 6 bases, the J end lost 7 bases, and 16 bases lay between the germline ends. The CDR3 is 15 residues long. Germline values: CDR1 SGHTA, CDR2 FQGNSA.

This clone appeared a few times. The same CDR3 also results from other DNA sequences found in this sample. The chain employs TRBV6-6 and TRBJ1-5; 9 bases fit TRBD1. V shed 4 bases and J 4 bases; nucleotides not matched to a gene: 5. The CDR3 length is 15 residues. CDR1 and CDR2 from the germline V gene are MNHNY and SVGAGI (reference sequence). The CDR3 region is CASSSGTGLNQPQHF. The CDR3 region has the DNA TGTGCCAGCAGTTCCGGGACAGGGCTAAATCAGCCCCAGCATTTT.

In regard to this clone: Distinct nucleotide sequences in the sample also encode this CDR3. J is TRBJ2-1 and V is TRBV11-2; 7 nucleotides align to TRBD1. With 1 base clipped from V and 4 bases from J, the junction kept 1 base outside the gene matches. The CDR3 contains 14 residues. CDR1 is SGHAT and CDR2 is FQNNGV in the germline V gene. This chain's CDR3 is CASSLGRGYNEQFF. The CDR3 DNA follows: TGTGCCAGCAGCTTAGGCAGGGGGTACAATGAGCAGTTCTTC.

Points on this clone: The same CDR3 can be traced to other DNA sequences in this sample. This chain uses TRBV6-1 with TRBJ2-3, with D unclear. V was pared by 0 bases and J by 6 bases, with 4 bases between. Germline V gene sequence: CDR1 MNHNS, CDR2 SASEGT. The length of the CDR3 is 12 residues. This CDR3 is CASSEAGDTQYF. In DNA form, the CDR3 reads TGTGCCAGCAGTGAAGCGGGCGATACGCAGTATTTT.

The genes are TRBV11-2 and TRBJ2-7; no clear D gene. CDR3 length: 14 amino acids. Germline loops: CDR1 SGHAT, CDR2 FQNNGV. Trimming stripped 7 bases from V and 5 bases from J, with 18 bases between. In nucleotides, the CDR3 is TGTGCCAGCACCAAAGGTGGGCCAGGCCACGAGCAGTACTTC. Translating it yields CASTKGGPGHEQYF.

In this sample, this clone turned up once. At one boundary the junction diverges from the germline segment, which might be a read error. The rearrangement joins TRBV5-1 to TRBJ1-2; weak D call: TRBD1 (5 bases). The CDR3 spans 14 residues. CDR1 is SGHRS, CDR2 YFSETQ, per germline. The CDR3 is CASSFRARRGGYTF. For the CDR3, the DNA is TGTGCCAGCAGCTTTCGGGCCCGGAGGGGTGGCTACACCTTC.

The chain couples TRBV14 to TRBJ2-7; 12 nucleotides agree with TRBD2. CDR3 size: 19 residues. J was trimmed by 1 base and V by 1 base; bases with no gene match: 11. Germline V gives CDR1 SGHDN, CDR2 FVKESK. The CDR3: CASSQGFLAGGRGSYEQYF. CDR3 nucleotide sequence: TGTGCCAGCAGCCAAGGTTTCCTAGCGGGAGGGCGAGGGTCCTACGAGCAGTACTTC. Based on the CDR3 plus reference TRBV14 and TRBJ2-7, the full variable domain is EAGVTQFPSHSVIEKGQTVTLRCDPISGHDNLYWYRRVMGKEIKFLLHFVKESKQDESGMPNNRFLAERTGGTYSTLKVQPAELEDSGVYFCASSQGFLAGGRGSYEQYFGPGTRLTVT.

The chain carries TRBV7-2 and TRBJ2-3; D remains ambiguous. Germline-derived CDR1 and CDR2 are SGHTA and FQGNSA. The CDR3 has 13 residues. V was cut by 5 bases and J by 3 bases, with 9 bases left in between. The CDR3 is CASSLPETDTQYF. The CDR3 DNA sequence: TGTGCCAGCAGCCTGCCGGAGACAGATACGCAGTATTTT.

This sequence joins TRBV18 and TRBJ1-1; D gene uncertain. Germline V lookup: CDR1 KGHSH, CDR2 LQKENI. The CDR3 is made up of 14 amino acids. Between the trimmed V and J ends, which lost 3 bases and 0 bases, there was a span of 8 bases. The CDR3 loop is CASSPARMNTEAFF. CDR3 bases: TGTGCCAGCTCACCGGCAAGAATGAACACTGAAGCTTTCTTT.

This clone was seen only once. CDR3 loop: CASSLTGTKTDTQYF. The CDR3 DNA sequence: TGTGCCAGCAGCTTAACGGGGACCAAAACAGATACGCAGTATTTT. The chain couples TRBV13 to TRBJ2-3; D tentatively fits TRBD1 or TRBD2 (5 bases each). Germline loops: CDR1 PRHDT, CDR2 FYEKMQ (reference sequence). With 2 bases removed from V and 3 bases from J, the gap between germline ends came to 12 bases. The CDR3 covers 15 residues.

The CDR3 nucleotides are TGTGCCAGCAGTACGCGGACAGGGGTTAATTCACCCCTCCACTTT. Translated, it gives CASSTRTGVNSPLHF. The chain links TRBV6-1 to TRBJ1-6; 9 bases align to TRBD1. Trimming at V came to 5 bases and at J to 6 bases, leaving 5 bases not matched to a gene. The CDR3 is made up of 15 amino acids. Per germline, CDR1 MNHNS and CDR2 SASEGT.

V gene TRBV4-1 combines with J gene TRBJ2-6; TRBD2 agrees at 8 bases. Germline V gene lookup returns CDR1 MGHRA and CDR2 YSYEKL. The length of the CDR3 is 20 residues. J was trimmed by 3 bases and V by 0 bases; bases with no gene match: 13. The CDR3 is CASSQDRLAGGLGGANVLTF. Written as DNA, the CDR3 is TGCGCCAGCAGCCAAGACCGACTGGCGGGGGGTTTAGGTGGGGCCAACGTCCTGACTTTC.

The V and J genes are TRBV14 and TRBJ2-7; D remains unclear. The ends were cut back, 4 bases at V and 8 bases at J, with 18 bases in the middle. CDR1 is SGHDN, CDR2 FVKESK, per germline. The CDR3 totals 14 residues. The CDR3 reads CASSPGSRFSKQYF. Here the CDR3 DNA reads TGTGCCAGCAGCCCGGGCAGTAGGTTCAGCAAGCAGTACTTC.

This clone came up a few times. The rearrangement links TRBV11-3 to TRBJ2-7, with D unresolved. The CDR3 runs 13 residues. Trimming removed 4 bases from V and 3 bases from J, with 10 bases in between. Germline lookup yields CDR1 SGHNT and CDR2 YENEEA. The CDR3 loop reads CASSSGYGYEQYF. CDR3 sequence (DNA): TGTGCCAGCAGCTCGGGCTACGGCTACGAGCAGTACTTC.